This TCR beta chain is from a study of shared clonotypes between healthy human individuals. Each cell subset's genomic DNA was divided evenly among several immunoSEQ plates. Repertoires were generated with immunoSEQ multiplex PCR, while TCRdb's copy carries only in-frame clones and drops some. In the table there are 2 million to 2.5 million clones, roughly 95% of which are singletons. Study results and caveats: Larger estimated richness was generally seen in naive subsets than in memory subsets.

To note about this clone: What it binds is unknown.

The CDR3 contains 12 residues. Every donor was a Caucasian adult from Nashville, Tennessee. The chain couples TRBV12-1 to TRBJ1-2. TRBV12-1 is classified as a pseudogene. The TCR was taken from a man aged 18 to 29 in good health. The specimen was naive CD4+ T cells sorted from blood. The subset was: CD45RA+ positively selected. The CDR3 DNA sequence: TGTGCCAGCAGCTTGGGGGTTGATGGCTACACCTTC. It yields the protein CASSLGVDGYTF.